This T cell receptor beta chain was captured by sequencing in a study of T cells in tumors after PD-1 blockade. As for the study in general: Excluded were patients with checkpoint blockade, immunosuppressants, or radiotherapy or other anti-cancer therapy within 4 weeks. Study-level findings and limits: Peripheral recruitment is suggested, as some novel exhausted tumor clones were in pre-treatment blood.

Tumor biopsies came from the same primary tumor site before and after PD-1 blockade. In germline, CDR1 is SEHNR, CDR2 FQNEAQ (reference sequence). The CDR3 totals 14 residues. The V end lost 3 bases, the J end lost 0 bases, and 7 bases lay between the germline ends. This clone was seen a handful of times. What it binds is unknown. Profiled with immunoSEQ multiplex PCR; TCRdb holds only in-frame clones, not every one. The top ten hold approximately 14% of the sample, which has 10,000 to 11,000 clones, roughly three fifths seen once. The receptor comes from a human donor with basal cell carcinoma. The chain employs TRBV7-9 and TRBJ2-3, with D unresolved. This specimen consisted of tumor tissue, obtained after anti-PD-1 treatment. As DNA, the CDR3 is TGTGCCAGCAGCTTCTTAATTAGCACAGATACGCAGTATTTT. It specifies CASSFLISTDTQYF.